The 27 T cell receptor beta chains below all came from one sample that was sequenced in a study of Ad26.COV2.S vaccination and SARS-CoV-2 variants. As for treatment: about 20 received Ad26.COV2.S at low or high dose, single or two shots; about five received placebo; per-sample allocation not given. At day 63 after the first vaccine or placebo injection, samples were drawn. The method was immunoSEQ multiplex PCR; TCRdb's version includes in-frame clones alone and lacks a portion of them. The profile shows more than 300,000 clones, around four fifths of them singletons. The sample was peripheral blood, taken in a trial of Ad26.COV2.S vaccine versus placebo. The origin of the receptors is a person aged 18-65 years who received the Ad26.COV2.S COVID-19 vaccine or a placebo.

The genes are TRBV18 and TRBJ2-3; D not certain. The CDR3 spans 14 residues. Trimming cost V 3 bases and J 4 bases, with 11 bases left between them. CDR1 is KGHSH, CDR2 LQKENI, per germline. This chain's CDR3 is CASSPSEDPDTQYF. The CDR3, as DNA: TGTGCCAGCTCACCGTCAGAGGATCCAGATACGCAGTATTTT. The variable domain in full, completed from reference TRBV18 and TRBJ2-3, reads NAGVMQNPRHLVRRRGQEARLRCSPMKGHSHVYWYRQLPEEGLKFMVYLQKENIIDESGMPKERFSAEFPKEGPSILRIQQVVRGDSAAYFCASSPSEDPDTQYFGPGTRLTVL.

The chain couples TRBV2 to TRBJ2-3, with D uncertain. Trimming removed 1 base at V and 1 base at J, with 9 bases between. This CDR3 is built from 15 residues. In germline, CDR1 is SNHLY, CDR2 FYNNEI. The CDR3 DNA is TGTGCCAGCAGTGAAGGTCAGAGAGGCACAGATACGCAGTATTTT. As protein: CASSEGQRGTDTQYF.

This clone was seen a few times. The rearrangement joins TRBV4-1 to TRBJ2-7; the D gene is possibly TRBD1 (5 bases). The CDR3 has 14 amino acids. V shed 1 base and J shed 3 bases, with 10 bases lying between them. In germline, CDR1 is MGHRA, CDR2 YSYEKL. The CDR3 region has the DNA TGCGCCAGCAGCCAAGCTCAGGGTTTCTACGAGCAGTACTTC. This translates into CASSQAQGFYEQYF.

The chain's CDR3 is CASNNMNTEAFF. DNA of the CDR3: TGTGCCAGCAATAACATGAACACTGAAGCTTTCTTT. The J gene is TRBJ1-1, the V gene TRBV28, with D hard to call. Germline CDR1 reads MDHEN; CDR2 reads SYDVKM. V was trimmed by 7 bases and J by 0 bases, leaving 6 bases between them. The CDR3 runs 12 residues.

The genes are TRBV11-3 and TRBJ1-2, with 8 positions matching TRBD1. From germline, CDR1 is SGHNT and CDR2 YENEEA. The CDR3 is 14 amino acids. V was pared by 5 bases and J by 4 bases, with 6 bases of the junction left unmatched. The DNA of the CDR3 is TGTGCCAGCAGCCCATCGACAGGGGTCTATGGCTACACCTTC. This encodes CASSPSTGVYGYTF.

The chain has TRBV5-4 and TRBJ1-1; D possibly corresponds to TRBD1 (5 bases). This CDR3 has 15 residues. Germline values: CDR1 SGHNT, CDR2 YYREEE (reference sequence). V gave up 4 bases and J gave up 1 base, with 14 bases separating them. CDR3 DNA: TGTGCCAGCAGCCCCGGATTGGGGGGGAACACTGAAGCTTTCTTT. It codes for CASSPGLGGNTEAFF.

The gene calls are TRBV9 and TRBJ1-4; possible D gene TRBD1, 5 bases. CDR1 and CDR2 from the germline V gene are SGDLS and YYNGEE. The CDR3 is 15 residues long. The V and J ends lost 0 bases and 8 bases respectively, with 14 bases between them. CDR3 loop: CASSVALGGTEKLFF. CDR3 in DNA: TGTGCCAGCAGCGTAGCTTTGGGGGGAACCGAAAAACTGTTTTTT.

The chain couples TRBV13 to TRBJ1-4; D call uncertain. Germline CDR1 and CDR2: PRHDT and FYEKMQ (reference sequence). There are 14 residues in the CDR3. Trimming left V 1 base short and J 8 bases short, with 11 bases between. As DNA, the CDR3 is TGTGCCAGCAGCTTAGATACCGCGGGGGAAAAACTGTTTTTT. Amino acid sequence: CASSLDTAGEKLFF.

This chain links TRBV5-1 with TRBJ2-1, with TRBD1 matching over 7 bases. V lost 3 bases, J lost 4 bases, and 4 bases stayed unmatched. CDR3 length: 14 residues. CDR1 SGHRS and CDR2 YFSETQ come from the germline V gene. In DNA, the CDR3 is TGCGCCAGCAGCTCGGGACAGACGTACAATGAGCAGTTCTTC. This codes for CASSSGQTYNEQFF.

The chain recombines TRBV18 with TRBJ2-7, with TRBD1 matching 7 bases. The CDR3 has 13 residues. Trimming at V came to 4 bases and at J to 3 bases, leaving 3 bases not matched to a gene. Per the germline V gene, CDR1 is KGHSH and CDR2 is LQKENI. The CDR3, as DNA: TGTGCCAGCTCACAGGGACAGAACTACGAGCAGTACTTC. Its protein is CASSQGQNYEQYF.

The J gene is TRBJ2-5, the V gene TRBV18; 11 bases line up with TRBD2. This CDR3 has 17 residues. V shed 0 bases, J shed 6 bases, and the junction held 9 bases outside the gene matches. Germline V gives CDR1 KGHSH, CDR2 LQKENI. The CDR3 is CASSPPASSGGSKTQYF. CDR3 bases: TGTGCCAGCTCACCACCGGCGTCTAGCGGGGGGTCGAAGACCCAGTACTTC.

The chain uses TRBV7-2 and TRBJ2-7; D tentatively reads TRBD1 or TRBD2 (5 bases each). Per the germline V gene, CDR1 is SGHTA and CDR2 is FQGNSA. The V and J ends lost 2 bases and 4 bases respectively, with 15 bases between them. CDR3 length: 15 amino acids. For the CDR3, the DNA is TGTGCCAGCAGCTTAAGGGGCGGCAGGGAGTACGAGCAGTACTTC. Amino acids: CASSLRGGREYEQYF.

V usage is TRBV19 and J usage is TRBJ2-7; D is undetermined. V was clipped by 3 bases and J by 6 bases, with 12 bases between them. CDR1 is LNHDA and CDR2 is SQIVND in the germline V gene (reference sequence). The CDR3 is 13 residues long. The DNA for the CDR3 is TGTGCCAGTAGTATCCGACCCGCTGGCGAGCAGTACTTC. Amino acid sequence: CASSIRPAGEQYF.

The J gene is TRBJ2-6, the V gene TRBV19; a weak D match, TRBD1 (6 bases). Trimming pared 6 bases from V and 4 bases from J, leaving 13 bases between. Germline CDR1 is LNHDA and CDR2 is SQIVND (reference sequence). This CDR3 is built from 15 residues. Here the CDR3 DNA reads TGTGCCAGTAGCCTCTCCGGGACAGGGGCCAACGTCCTGACTTTC. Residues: CASSLSGTGANVLTF.

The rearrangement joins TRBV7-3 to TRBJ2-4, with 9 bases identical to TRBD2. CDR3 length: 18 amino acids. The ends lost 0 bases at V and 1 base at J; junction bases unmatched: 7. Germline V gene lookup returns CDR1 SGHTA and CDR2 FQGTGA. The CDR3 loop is CASSLTVVSGGAKNIQYF. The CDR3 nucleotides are TGTGCCAGCAGCTTAACGGTTGTAAGCGGGGGGGCCAAAAACATTCAGTACTTC. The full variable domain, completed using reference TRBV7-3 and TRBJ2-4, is GAGVSQTPSNKVTEKGKYVELRCDPISGHTALYWYRQSLGQGPEFLIYFQGTGAADDSGLPNDRFFAVRPEGSVSTLKIQRTERGDSAVYLCASSLTVVSGGAKNIQYFGAGTRLSVL.

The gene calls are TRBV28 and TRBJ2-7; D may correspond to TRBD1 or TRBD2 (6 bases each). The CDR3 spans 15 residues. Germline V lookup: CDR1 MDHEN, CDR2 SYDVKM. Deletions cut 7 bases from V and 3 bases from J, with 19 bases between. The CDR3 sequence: CASMSPRGGDYEQYF. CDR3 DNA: TGTGCCAGCATGTCCCCCAGGGGCGGGGACTACGAGCAGTACTTC.

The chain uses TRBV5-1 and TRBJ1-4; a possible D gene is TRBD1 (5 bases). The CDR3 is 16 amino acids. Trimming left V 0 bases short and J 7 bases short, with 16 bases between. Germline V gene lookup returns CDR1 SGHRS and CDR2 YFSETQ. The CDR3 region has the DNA TGCGCCAGCAGCTTGGGGCAGACGCGGGGGAGTGAAAAACTGTTTTTT. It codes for CASSLGQTRGSEKLFF.

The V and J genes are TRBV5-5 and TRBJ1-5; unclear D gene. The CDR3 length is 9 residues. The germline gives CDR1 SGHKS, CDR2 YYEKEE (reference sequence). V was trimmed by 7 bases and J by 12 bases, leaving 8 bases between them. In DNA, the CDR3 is TGTGCCAGCCCGGTGAACCAGCATTTT. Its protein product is CASPVNQHF. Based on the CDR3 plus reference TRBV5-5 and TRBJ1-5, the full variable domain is DAGVTQSPTHLIKTRGQQVTLRCSPISGHKSVSWYQQVLGQGPQFIFQYYEKEERGRGNFPDRFSARQFPNYSSELNVNALLLGDSALYLCASPVNQHFGDGTRLSIL.

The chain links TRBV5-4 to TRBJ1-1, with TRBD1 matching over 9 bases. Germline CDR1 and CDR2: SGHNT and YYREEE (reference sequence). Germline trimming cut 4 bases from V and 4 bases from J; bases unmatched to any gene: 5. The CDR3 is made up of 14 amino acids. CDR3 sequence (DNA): TGTGCCAGCAGCCCCACAGGGGGCCGCACTGAAGCTTTCTTT. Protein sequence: CASSPTGGRTEAFF.

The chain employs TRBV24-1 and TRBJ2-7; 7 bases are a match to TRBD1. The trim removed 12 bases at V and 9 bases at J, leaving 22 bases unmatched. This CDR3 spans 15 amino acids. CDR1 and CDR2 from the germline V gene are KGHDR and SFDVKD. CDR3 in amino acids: CAPHSPDRIPQGQYF. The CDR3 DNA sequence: TGTGCCCCCCATTCACCGGACAGGATCCCGCAAGGGCAGTACTTC.

For the CDR3, the DNA is TGCGCCAGCAGCCCTCAGACAGGTTTTTCCTACGAGCAGTACTTC. It codes for CASSPQTGFSYEQYF. The chain couples TRBV4-1 to TRBJ2-7, with a possible D match to TRBD1 (6 bases). Between the trimmed V and J ends, which lost 4 bases and 1 base, there was a span of 14 bases. The germline V gene encodes CDR1 MGHRA and CDR2 YSYEKL. There are 15 residues in the CDR3.

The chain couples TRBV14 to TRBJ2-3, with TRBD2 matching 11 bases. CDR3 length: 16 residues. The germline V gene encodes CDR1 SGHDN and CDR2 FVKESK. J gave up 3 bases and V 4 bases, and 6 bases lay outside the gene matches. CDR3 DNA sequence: TGTGCCAGCAGCCGAGAGGCTAGCGGGGGGACAGATACGCAGTATTTT. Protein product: CASSREASGGTDTQYF.

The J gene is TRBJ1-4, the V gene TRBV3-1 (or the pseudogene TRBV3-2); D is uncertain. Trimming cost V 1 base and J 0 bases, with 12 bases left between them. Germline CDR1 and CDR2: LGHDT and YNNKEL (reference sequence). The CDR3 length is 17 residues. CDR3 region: CASSQAGFTTTNEKLFF. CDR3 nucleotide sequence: TGTGCCAGCAGCCAAGCCGGGTTCACGACAACTAATGAAAAACTGTTTTTT.

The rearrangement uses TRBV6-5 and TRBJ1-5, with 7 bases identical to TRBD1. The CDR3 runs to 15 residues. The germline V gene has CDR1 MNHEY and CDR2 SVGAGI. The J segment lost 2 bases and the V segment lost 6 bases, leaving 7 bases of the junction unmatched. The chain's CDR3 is CASRPGQARNQPQHF. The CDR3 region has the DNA TGTGCCAGCAGGCCCGGACAGGCTCGCAATCAGCCCCAGCATTTT.

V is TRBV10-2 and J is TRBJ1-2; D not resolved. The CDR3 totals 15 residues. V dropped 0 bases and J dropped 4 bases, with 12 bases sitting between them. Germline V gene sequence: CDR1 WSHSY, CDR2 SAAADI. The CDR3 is CASSESGLTAYGYTF. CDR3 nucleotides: TGCGCCAGCAGTGAGTCAGGACTCACGGCCTATGGCTACACCTTC.

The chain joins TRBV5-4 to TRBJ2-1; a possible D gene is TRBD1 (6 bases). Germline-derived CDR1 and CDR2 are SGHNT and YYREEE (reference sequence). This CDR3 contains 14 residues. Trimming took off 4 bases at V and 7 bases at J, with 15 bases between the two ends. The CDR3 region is CASSPEWGRNEQFF. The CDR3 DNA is TGTGCCAGCAGCCCGGAGTGGGGGCGGAATGAGCAGTTCTTC.

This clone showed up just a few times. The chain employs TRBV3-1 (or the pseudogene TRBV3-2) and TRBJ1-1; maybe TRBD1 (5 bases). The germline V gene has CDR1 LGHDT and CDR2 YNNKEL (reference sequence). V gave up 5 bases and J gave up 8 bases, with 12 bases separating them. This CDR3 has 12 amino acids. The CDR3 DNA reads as TGTGCCAGCAGCTATCCGGGACGCGAAGCTTTCTTT. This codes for CASSYPGREAFF.